This passage covers 29 T cell receptor beta chains from one sample sequenced in a study of cytomegalovirus exposure and HLA in healthy donors. TCRdb's table, derived via immunoSEQ multiplex PCR, lists solely in-frame clones and lacks some. Of fewer than 400,000 clones in the sample, 88% were seen once. Specimen: PBMCs. All receptors come from a man aged 25 to 45 in good health and CMV-seronegative.

This chain uses TRBV5-1 with TRBJ1-2; 11 nucleotides line up with TRBD1. The CDR3 has 15 residues. J lost 4 bases, V lost 4 bases, and 6 bases had no gene match. The germline gives CDR1 SGHRS, CDR2 YFSETQ. CDR3 DNA sequence: TGCGCCAGCAGCGAGGGGACAGGGGGTAGCTATGGCTACACCTTC. Translated, it gives CASSEGTGGSYGYTF.

This rearrangement joins TRBV7-2 to TRBJ2-1; D might be TRBD2 (7 bases). The CDR3 contains 16 residues. Trimming removed 1 base from V and 5 bases from J, with 15 bases in between. In germline, CDR1 is SGHTA, CDR2 FQGNSA. The CDR3 is CASSLVIGGRDNEQFF. The CDR3 coding sequence is TGTGCCAGCAGCTTAGTAATCGGGGGGCGTGACAATGAGCAGTTCTTC.

V and J are TRBV19 and TRBJ2-5, with D possibly matching TRBD1 (6 bases). The CDR3 extends over 13 amino acids. Germline CDR1 LNHDA, CDR2 SQIVND (reference sequence). The V end was cut by 2 bases, the J end by 6 bases, with 10 bases between. The DNA of the CDR3 is TGTGCCAGTAGTATATCCAGGGGCCAGACCCAGTACTTC. This gives the protein CASSISRGQTQYF.

The V gene is TRBV7-9, the J gene TRBJ1-1, with D possibly being TRBD1 (5 bases). CDR1 and CDR2 from the germline V gene are SEHNR and FQNEAQ (reference sequence). The CDR3 loop spans 15 amino acids. Deletions cut 3 bases from V and 5 bases from J, with 16 bases between. The CDR3 spells CASSFDKTGGTEAFF. In nucleotides, the CDR3 is TGTGCCAGCAGCTTCGATAAGACGGGGGGGACTGAAGCTTTCTTT.

This clone was observed a handful of times. The chain is built from TRBV20-1 and TRBJ1-4; 7 bases line up with TRBD1. CDR3 length: 11 residues. The germline V gene encodes CDR1 DFQATT and CDR2 SNEGSKA (reference sequence). V lost 3 bases and J lost 14; bases outside the gene matches: 6. The chain's CDR3 is CSARQKTGLFF. The CDR3 DNA follows: TGCAGTGCTAGGCAAAAGACAGGGCTGTTTTTT.

The CDR3: CASTRIQGQNTGELFF. CDR3 coding DNA: TGTGCCAGCACCCGCATACAGGGACAGAACACCGGGGAGCTGTTTTTT. The gene calls are TRBV27 and TRBJ2-2; a possible D gene is TRBD1 (6 bases). V gave up 7 bases and J gave up 1 base, with 16 bases separating them. This CDR3 contains 16 residues. The germline V gene has CDR1 MNHEY and CDR2 SMNVEV (reference sequence).

This rearrangement joins TRBV6-5 to TRBJ2-4; D is possibly TRBD1 (6 bases). Trimming shortened V by 1 base and J by 2 bases, and 12 bases separated the two germline ends. This CDR3 contains 16 residues. CDR1 MNHEY and CDR2 SVGAGI come from the germline V gene. The CDR3 protein is CASSYFGRGPKNIQYF. The CDR3 DNA follows: TGTGCCAGCAGTTACTTCGGCAGGGGTCCCAAAAACATTCAGTACTTC.

The chain combines TRBV2 with TRBJ1-3; 10 bases map to TRBD1. The CDR3 has 15 amino acids. V was pared by 5 bases and J by 2 bases, with 3 bases of the junction left unmatched. Germline V lookup: CDR1 SNHLY, CDR2 FYNNEI. CDR3 amino acids: CASSRDRGPGNTIYF. CDR3 in DNA: TGTGCCAGCAGTCGTGACAGGGGGCCTGGAAACACCATATATTTT. Together with reference TRBV2 and TRBJ1-3, the CDR3 gives the full variable domain: EPEVTQTPSHQVTQMGQEVILRCVPISNHLYFYWYRQILGQKVEFLVSFYNNEISEKSEIFDDQFSVERPDGSNFTLKIRSTKLEDSAMYFCASSRDRGPGNTIYFGEGSWLTVV.

The chain has TRBV28 and TRBJ2-1, with TRBD2 identical over 7 bases. The V segment lost 7 bases and the J segment 0 bases; nucleotides outside the gene matches: 3. The CDR3 totals 14 residues. CDR1 and CDR2 (germline): MDHEN, SYDVKM. CDR3 residues: CASKGGSSYNEQFF. The CDR3 coding sequence is TGTGCCAGCAAGGGCGGGAGCTCCTACAATGAGCAGTTCTTC. Based on the CDR3 plus reference TRBV28 and TRBJ2-1, the full variable domain is DVKVTQSSRYLVKRTGEKVFLECVQDMDHENMFWYRQDPGLGLRLIYFSYDVKMKEKGDIPEGYSVSREKKERFSLILESASTNQTSMYLCASKGGSSYNEQFFGPGTRLTVL.

The chain employs TRBV4-3 and TRBJ1-2; D is unresolved. This CDR3 contains 13 residues. The V gene lost 0 bases and the J gene lost 7 bases, with 9 bases spanning the gap. The germline V gene encodes CDR1 LGHNA and CDR2 YSLEER. The CDR3: CASSQDKGAGYTF. In nucleotides, the CDR3 is TGCGCCAGCAGCCAAGATAAGGGAGCTGGCTACACCTTC.

This clone was observed once. The V and J genes are TRBV5-1 and TRBJ2-3, with 7 bases aligning to TRBD1. The CDR3 covers 15 residues. Trimming removed 5 bases from V and 4 bases from J; junction bases left unmatched: 10. Germline lookup yields CDR1 SGHRS and CDR2 YFSETQ. As DNA, the CDR3 is TGCGCCAGCAGGCTTATACAGGGGAATGCAGATACGCAGTATTTT. Amino acid sequence: CASRLIQGNADTQYF.

The chain couples TRBV5-5 to TRBJ2-7; D unclear. The germline V gene encodes CDR1 SGHKS and CDR2 YYEKEE (reference sequence). CDR3 size: 13 residues. V was clipped by 4 bases and J by 1 base, with 9 bases between them. CDR3 sequence: CASSPRGSYEQYF. The CDR3 bases are TGTGCCAGCAGCCCCCGAGGTTCCTACGAGCAGTACTTC.

This clone was counted only a few times. The chain has TRBV6-1 and TRBJ2-1; D remains ambiguous. Trimming took 5 bases from V and 12 from J, leaving 17 bases between them. This CDR3 has 13 amino acids. Germline values: CDR1 MNHNS, CDR2 SASEGT. CDR3 sequence (DNA): TGTGCCAGCAGTCTGCCAACCCAGTCCTTGCAGTTCTTC. Translated, it gives CASSLPTQSLQFF.

V and J are TRBV18 and TRBJ1-1, with D unresolved. The CDR3 totals 20 residues. CDR1 is KGHSH, CDR2 LQKENI, per germline. Trimming left V 0 bases short and J 2 bases short, with 25 bases between. CDR3 sequence: CASSPPLRLLGRELNTEAFF. The CDR3, as DNA: TGTGCCAGCTCACCACCGCTTAGATTGCTAGGCCGCGAGCTCAACACTGAAGCTTTCTTT.

This chain connects TRBV15 to TRBJ2-1; TRBD2 matches at 11 bases. CDR1 and CDR2 (germline): LNHNV, YYDKDF (reference sequence). Trimming took 5 bases from V and 7 from J; bases not matched to a gene: 4. The length of the CDR3 is 14 residues. CDR3 DNA: TGTGCCACCAGCCCTCGACTAGCGGGGAATGAGCAGTTCTTC. Amino acids: CATSPRLAGNEQFF.

The gene calls are TRBV19 and TRBJ1-3; 11 bases are shared with TRBD1. The CDR3 covers 18 residues. CDR1 is LNHDA and CDR2 is SQIVND in the germline V gene (reference sequence). V lost 8 bases to trimming and J lost 0 bases; unmatched junction nucleotides: 12. The CDR3 protein is CASRPLGQGAYSGNTIYF. The CDR3 nucleotides read TGTGCCAGTCGCCCCCTCGGACAGGGGGCTTACTCTGGAAACACCATATATTTT.

The chain combines TRBV5-6 with TRBJ1-1, with TRBD1 as a possible D gene (5 bases). Germline assignment: CDR1 SGHDT and CDR2 YYEEEE. V was pared by 2 bases and J by 0 bases, with 11 bases between. CDR3 length: 15 residues. CDR3 region: CASSFPTVMNTEAFF. In nucleotides, the CDR3 is TGTGCCAGCAGCTTCCCGACAGTGATGAACACTGAAGCTTTCTTT. The whole variable domain, filled in from reference TRBV5-6 and TRBJ1-1, reads DAGVTQSPTHLIKTRGQQVTLRCSPKSGHDTVSWYQQALGQGPQFIFQYYEEEERQRGNFPDRFSGHQFPNYSSELNVNALLLGDSALYLCASSFPTVMNTEAFFGQGTRLTVV.

CDR3 amino acids: CASSRAANTGELFF. CDR3 nucleotides: TGTGCCAGCAGCAGGGCCGCGAACACCGGGGAGCTGTTTTTT. The chain has TRBV2 and TRBJ2-2, with TRBD1 as a possible D gene (5 bases). V was trimmed by 6 bases and J by 0 bases, leaving 8 bases between them. The germline gives CDR1 SNHLY, CDR2 FYNNEI. The CDR3 consists of 14 residues.

The V gene is TRBV10-2, the J gene TRBJ1-3, with D tentatively TRBD1 (6 bases). The germline gives CDR1 WSHSY, CDR2 SAAADI. CDR3 size: 13 residues. V shed 7 bases and J shed 4 bases, with 11 bases lying between them. CDR3 amino acids: CASTRGQGNTIYF. DNA of the CDR3: TGCGCCAGCACTAGAGGACAGGGAAACACCATATATTTT.

The rearrangement joins TRBV5-1 to TRBJ1-2, with D possibly being TRBD1 (6 bases). The CDR3 spans 15 residues. V was clipped by 0 bases and J by 2 bases, with 11 bases between them. Germline V gives CDR1 SGHRS, CDR2 YFSETQ. CDR3 in DNA: TGCGCCAGCAGCTTGGCATTTGGACAGAACTATGGCTACACCTTC. Amino acid sequence: CASSLAFGQNYGYTF.

This chain joins TRBV9 and TRBJ2-2; TRBD2 agrees at 12 bases. J gave up 7 bases and V 0 bases, and 4 bases lay outside the gene matches. Per the germline V gene, CDR1 is SGDLS and CDR2 is YYNGEE. The CDR3 runs 16 residues. The CDR3 sequence: CASSVGLAGVIGELFF. The CDR3 DNA follows: TGTGCCAGCAGCGTAGGACTAGCGGGGGTGATCGGGGAGCTGTTTTTT.

J is TRBJ2-7 and V is TRBV9; 7 bases map to TRBD1. With V trimmed by 4 bases and J by 2 bases, 9 bases remained unmatched. Per the germline V gene, CDR1 is SGDLS and CDR2 is YYNGEE. The CDR3 covers 15 residues. The CDR3 nucleotides read TGTGCCAGCAGCTCAGGGGACAGTCGCCCCTACGAGCAGTACTTC. Translated, it gives CASSSGDSRPYEQYF.

The chain joins TRBV11-2 to TRBJ2-7, with D hard to call. The CDR3 length is 14 residues. Germline lookup yields CDR1 SGHAT and CDR2 FQNNGV. V lost 2 bases and J lost 1, with 9 bases in between. The CDR3 protein is CASSLYSKSYEQYF. CDR3 nucleotides: TGTGCCAGCAGCTTATACAGTAAGTCCTACGAGCAGTACTTC.

The CDR3 DNA is TGCGCCAGCAGCTCGGGACAGGTCAACCAAGAGACCCAGTACTTC. It yields the protein CASSSGQVNQETQYF. The chain employs TRBV5-1 and TRBJ2-5; TRBD1 matches 8 bases. CDR1 is SGHRS and CDR2 is YFSETQ in the germline V gene. CDR3 size: 15 residues. Losses at the gene ends were 3 bases for V and 0 bases for J; bases not matched to a gene: 4. The full variable domain, rest sourced from reference TRBV5-1 and TRBJ2-5, is KAGVTQTPRYLIKTRGQQVTLSCSPISGHRSVSWYQQTPGQGLQFLFEYFSETQRNKGNFPGRFSGRQFSNSRSEMNVSTLELGDSALYLCASSSGQVNQETQYFGPGTRLLVL.

J is TRBJ1-1 and V is TRBV9, with D perhaps TRBD1 (5 bases). This CDR3 comprises 16 residues. Deletions cut 0 bases from V and 1 base from J, with 13 bases between. From germline, CDR1 is SGDLS and CDR2 YYNGEE. The CDR3 DNA is TGTGCCAGCAGCGTAGTTTATCAGGGAAGGAACACTGAAGCTTTCTTT. This encodes CASSVVYQGRNTEAFF.

The V and J genes are TRBV7-2 and TRBJ2-3; D gene uncertain. The CDR3 covers 13 residues. Trimming stripped 2 bases from V and 6 bases from J, with 9 bases between. Germline CDR1 reads SGHTA; CDR2 reads FQGNSA. CDR3 bases: TGTGCCAGCAGCTTACTAAAGTGGGATACGCAGTATTTT. Translating it yields CASSLLKWDTQYF.

This clone was picked up many times. The chain carries TRBV2 and TRBJ2-1; 9 positions agree with TRBD1. CDR1 is SNHLY, CDR2 FYNNEI, per germline. The CDR3 has 14 residues. The V gene end was trimmed by 10 bases and the J gene end by 9 bases; junction bases not matched to a gene: 13. The CDR3 region is CATNPGQGISEQFF. The CDR3 DNA sequence: TGTGCCACCAATCCGGGACAGGGAATTAGTGAGCAGTTCTTC.

V gene TRBV15 combines with J gene TRBJ1-6; D gene ambiguous. Per the germline V gene, CDR1 is LNHNV and CDR2 is YYDKDF (reference sequence). Trimming removed 5 bases at V and 6 bases at J, with 11 bases between. The CDR3 has 14 amino acids. CDR3 sequence reads: CATSPAQVNSPLHF. CDR3 coding DNA: TGTGCCACCAGCCCTGCCCAGGTTAATTCACCCCTCCACTTT.

The gene calls are TRBV6-5 and TRBJ2-1, with unresolved D. The CDR3 is made up of 11 amino acids. Trimming cost V 6 bases and J 4 bases, with 4 bases left between them. CDR1 is MNHEY and CDR2 is SVGAGI in the germline V gene. The CDR3 here is CASRSYNEQFF. CDR3 nucleotides: TGTGCCAGCAGATCATACAATGAGCAGTTCTTC.